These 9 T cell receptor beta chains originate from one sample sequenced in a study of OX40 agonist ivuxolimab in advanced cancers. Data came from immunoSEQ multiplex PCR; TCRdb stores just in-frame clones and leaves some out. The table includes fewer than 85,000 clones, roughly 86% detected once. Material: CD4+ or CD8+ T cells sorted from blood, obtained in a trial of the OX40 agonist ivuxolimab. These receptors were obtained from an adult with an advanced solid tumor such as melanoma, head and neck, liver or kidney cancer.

CDR3 nucleotide sequence: TGTGCCAGTTGGCCGGGGAGGACGGGCAATCAGCCCCAGCATTTT. It specifies CASWPGRTGNQPQHF. The V and J genes are TRBV19 and TRBJ1-5, with D unresolved. Per germline, CDR1 LNHDA and CDR2 SQIVND (reference sequence). V lost 8 bases to trimming and J lost 2 bases, with 16 bases between them. The CDR3 contains 15 residues.

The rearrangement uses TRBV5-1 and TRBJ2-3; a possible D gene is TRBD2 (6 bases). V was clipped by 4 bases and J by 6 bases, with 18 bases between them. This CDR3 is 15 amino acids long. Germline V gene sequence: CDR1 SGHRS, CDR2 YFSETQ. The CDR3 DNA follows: TGCGCCAGCAGCCAGTTCCTCCGGGAGCGGGATACGCAGTATTTT. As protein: CASSQFLRERDTQYF.

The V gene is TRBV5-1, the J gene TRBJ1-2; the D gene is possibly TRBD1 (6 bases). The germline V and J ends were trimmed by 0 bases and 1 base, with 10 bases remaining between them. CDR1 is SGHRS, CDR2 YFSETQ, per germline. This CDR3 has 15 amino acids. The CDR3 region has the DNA TGCGCCAGCAGCTTGGAGGGGGGTATTAACTATGGCTACACCTTC. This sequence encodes CASSLEGGINYGYTF. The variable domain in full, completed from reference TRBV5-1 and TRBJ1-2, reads KAGVTQTPRYLIKTRGQQVTLSCSPISGHRSVSWYQQTPGQGLQFLFEYFSETQRNKGNFPGRFSGRQFSNSRSEMNVSTLELGDSALYLCASSLEGGINYGYTFGSGTRLTVV.

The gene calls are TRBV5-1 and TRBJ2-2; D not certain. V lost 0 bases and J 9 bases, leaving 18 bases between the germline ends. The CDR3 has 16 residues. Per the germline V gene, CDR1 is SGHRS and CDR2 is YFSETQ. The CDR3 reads CASSLGGATSTRELFF. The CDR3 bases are TGCGCCAGCAGCTTGGGTGGCGCCACCTCTACACGGGAGCTGTTTTTT.

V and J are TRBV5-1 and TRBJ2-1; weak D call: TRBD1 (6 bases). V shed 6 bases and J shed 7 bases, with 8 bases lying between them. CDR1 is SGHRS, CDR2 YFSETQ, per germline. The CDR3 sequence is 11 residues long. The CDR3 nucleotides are TGCGCCAGCAACAGGGAAAATGAGCAGTTCTTC. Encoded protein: CASNRENEQFF.

Here the CDR3 reads CASSSGYSNQPQHF. Written as DNA, the CDR3 is TGTGCCAGCAGCAGTGGTTATAGCAATCAGCCCCAGCATTTT. The chain uses TRBV11-1 and TRBJ1-5, with D uncertain. The V end lost 5 bases, the J end lost 0 bases, and 8 bases lay between the germline ends. The CDR3 sequence is 14 residues long. Per germline, CDR1 SGHAT and CDR2 FQDESV (reference sequence).

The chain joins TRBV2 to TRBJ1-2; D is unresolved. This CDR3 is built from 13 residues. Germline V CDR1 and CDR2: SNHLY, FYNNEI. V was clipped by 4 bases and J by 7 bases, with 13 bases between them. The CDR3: CASSGGGKGGYTF. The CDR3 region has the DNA TGTGCCAGCAGTGGTGGAGGGAAGGGTGGCTACACCTTC.

The CDR3 sequence is CASSLKPRGLAETNEQFF. The CDR3 coding sequence is TGTGCCAGCAGCTTAAAGCCTCGGGGACTAGCGGAGACAAATGAGCAGTTCTTC. The chain combines TRBV7-8 with TRBJ2-1; 11 nucleotides agree with TRBD2. Germline V gene lookup returns CDR1 SGHVS and CDR2 FQNEAQ. The junction had 13 bases not matched to a gene; V was cut back by 2 bases and J by 7 bases. The CDR3 is 18 amino acids. The full variable domain, rest sourced from reference TRBV7-8 and TRBJ2-1, is GAGVSQSPRYKVAKRGQDVALRCDPISGHVSLFWYQQALGQGPEFLTYFQNEAQLDKSGLPSDRFFAERPEGSVSTLKIQRTQQEDSAVYLCASSLKPRGLAETNEQFFGPGTRLTVL.

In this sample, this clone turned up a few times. CDR3 sequence reads: CASSLGPWGTEAFF. The CDR3 nucleotides read TGTGCCAGCAGCCTCGGCCCTTGGGGGACTGAAGCTTTCTTT. The J gene is TRBJ1-1, the V gene TRBV11-2; possibly TRBD1 for D (5 bases). Per the germline V gene, CDR1 is SGHAT and CDR2 is FQNNGV. V was clipped by 5 bases and J by 5 bases, with 15 bases between them. The CDR3 has 14 amino acids.